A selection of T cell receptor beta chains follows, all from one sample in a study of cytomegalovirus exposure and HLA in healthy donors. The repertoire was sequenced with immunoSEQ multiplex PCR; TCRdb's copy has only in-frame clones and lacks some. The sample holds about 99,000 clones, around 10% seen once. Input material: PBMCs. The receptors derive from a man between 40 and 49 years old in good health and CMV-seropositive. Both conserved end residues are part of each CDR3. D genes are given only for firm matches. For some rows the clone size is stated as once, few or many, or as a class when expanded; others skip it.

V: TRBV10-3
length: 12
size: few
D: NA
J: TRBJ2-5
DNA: TGTGCCATCAGTGAGTCTGGGAGACCCCAGTACTTC
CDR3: CAISESGRPQYF

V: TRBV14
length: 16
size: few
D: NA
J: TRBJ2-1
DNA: TGTGCCAGCAGCCAAGAGGCGGTACTCCCCTACAATGAGCAGTTCTTC
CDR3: CASSQEAVLPYNEQFF

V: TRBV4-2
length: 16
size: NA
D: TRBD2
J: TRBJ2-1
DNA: TGTGCCAGCAGCCAAGAAAGGTGGCGGGAGGGGCATGAGCAGTTCTTC
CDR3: CASSQERWREGHEQFF

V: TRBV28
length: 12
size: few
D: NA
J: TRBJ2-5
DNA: TGTGCCAGCAGTTTAACCAGAGAGACCCAGTACTTC
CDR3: CASSLTRETQYF

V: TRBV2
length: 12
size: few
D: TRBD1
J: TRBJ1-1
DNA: TGTGCCAGCAGTGTGTCAGGGGGTAAAGCTTTCTTT
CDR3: CASSVSGGKAFF

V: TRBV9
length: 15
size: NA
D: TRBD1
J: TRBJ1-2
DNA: TGTGCCAGCAGCGTAGAGGACAGGGTATTATATGGCTACACCTTC
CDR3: CASSVEDRVLYGYTF

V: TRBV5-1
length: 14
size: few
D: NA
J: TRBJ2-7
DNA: TGCGCCAGCAGCTTGCAGGGGTACTCCTACGAGCAGTACTTC
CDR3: CASSLQGYSYEQYF

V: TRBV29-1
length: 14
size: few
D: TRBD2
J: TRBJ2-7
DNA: TGCAGCGTTCCTGCCAACGCGGGAGAAGGAGAGCAGTACTTC
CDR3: CSVPANAGEGEQYF

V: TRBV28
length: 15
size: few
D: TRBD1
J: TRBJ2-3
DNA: TGTGCCAGCAGCCCCTCAGGGGGCGCGACAGATACGCAGTATTTT
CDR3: CASSPSGGATDTQYF

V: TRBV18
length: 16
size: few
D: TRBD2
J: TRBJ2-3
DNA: TGTGCCAGCTCACCGGTTAGCGGGAGTTTCGGTGATACGCAGTATTTT
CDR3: CASSPVSGSFGDTQYF

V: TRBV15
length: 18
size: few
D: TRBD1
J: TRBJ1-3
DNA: TGTGCCACCAGGACCTTCGAACAGGGGTTAATTGGTGGAAACACCATATATTTT
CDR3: CATRTFEQGLIGGNTIYF

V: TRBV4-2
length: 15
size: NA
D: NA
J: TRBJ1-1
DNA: TGTGCCAGCAGCCAAGCGGACAACATGAACACTGAAGCTTTCTTT
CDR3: CASSQADNMNTEAFF

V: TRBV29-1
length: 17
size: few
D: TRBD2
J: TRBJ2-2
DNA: TGCAGCCAGAGCGGGGCTGAGGGAGGTCAGAGGACCGGGGAGCTGTTTTTT
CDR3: CSQSGAEGGQRTGELFF

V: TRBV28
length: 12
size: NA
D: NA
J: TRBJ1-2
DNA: TGTGCCAGTAAGGCGGGGCGCGAGGGCTACACCTTC
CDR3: CASKAGREGYTF

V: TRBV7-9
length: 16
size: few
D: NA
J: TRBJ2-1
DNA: TGTGCCAGCACCCTACTTACAGCCGTGGTCGACAATGAGCAGTTCTTC
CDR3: CASTLLTAVVDNEQFF

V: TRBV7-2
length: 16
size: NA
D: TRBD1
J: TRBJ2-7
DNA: TGTGCCAGCAGCTTAGACCCGGGACAGGCCTCCTACGAGCAGTACTTC
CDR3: CASSLDPGQASYEQYF

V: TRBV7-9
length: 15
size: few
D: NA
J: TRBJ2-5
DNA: TGTGCCAGCAGCTTAGGTCCAGGGGGAGGAGAGACCCAGTACTTC
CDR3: CASSLGPGGGETQYF

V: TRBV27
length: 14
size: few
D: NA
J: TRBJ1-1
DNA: TGTGCCAGCAGGGAGGGGTACGGGAACACTGAAGCTTTCTTT
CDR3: CASREGYGNTEAFF

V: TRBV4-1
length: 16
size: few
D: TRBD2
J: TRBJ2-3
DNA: TGCGCCAGCAGCCCCCGGGTAGCGGGAGGTCCAGATACGCAGTATTTT
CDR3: CASSPRVAGGPDTQYF

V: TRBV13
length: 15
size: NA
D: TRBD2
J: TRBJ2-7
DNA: TGTGCCAGCAGCATACAGGGACTAGTTCGGGCCGAGCAGTACTTC
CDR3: CASSIQGLVRAEQYF

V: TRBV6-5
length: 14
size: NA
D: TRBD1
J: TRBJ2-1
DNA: TGTGCCAGCAGTTACGGGGGCAGGGGGAATGAGCAGTTCTTC
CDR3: CASSYGGRGNEQFF

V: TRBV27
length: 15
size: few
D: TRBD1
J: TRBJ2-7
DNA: TGTGCCAGCAGTCCCGAAATGGGACAGGACTACGAGCAGTACTTC
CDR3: CASSPEMGQDYEQYF

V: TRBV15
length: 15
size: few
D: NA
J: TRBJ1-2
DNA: TGTGCCACCAGCAGAGCGACGGACAAGAACTATGGCTACACCTTC
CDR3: CATSRATDKNYGYTF

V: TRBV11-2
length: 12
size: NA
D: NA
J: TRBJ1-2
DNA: TGTGCCAGCACCCCGGGAGGCACTGGCTACACCTTC
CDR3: CASTPGGTGYTF

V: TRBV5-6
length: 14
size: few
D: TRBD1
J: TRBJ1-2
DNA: TGTGCCAGCAGCGCCACAGGGGGGAACTATGGCTACACCTTC
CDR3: CASSATGGNYGYTF

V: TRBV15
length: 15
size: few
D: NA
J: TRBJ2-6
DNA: TGTGCCACCAGCAGAGCTAACTCTGGGGCCAACGTCCTGACTTTC
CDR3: CATSRANSGANVLTF

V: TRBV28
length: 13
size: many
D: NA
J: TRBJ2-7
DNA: TGTGCCAGCGGGTGGGGCAGGTCCTACGAGCAGTACTTC
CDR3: CASGWGRSYEQYF

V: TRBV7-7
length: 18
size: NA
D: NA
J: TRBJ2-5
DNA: TGTGCTAGCAGCTTACGCCCAGGGAACAGAGGCCCCCAAGAGACCCAGTACTTC
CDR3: CASSLRPGNRGPQETQYF

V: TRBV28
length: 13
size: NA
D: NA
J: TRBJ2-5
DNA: TGTGCCAAACCAGGGGATATGGCGGAGACCCAGTACTTC
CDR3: CAKPGDMAETQYF

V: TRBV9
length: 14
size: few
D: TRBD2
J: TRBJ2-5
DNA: TGTGCCAGCAGCACTAGCGGGAGGGAGGAGACCCAGTACTTC
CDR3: CASSTSGREETQYF

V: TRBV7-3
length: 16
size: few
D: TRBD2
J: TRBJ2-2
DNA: TGTGCCAGCAGCACAGGACTAGCGGGAATATCCGGGGAGCTGTTTTTT
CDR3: CASSTGLAGISGELFF

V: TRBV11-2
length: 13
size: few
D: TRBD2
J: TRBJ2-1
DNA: TGTGCCAGCAGCTTGGCGGGAGGCTCCGAGCAGTTCTTC
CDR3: CASSLAGGSEQFF

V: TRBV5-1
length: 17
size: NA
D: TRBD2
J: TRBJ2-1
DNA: TGCGCCAGCAGCTTGACCTTTCTAGCGGGAGCATCCAATGAGCAGTTCTTC
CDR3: CASSLTFLAGASNEQFF

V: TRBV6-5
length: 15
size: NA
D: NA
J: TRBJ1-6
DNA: TGTGCCAGCAGTTACAGCACAGTGGGTAATTCACCCCTCCACTTT
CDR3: CASSYSTVGNSPLHF

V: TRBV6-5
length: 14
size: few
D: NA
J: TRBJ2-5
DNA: TGTGCCAGCAGTTACTCTTGGGCATCGGAGACCCAGTACTTC
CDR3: CASSYSWASETQYF

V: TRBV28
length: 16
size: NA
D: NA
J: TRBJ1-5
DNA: TGTGCCAGCAGTTTCTACAGGGTGGTGAGCAATCAGCCCCAGCATTTT
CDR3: CASSFYRVVSNQPQHF

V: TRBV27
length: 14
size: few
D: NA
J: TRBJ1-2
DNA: TGTGCCAGCAGCCTCCTCGGAGAACCCTATGGCTACACCTTC
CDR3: CASSLLGEPYGYTF

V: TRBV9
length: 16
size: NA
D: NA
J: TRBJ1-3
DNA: TGTGCCAGCAGCACCAATCCACGAGACTCTGGAAACACCATATATTTT
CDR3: CASSTNPRDSGNTIYF

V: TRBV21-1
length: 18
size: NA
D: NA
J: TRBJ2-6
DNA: TGTGCCAGCAGCAAGGTTGGGACAGTCCTCTCTGGGGCCAACGTCCTGACTTTC
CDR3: CASSKVGTVLSGANVLTF

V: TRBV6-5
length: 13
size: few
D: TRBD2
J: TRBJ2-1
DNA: TGTGCCAGCAGTAACTACGTGAGCGGGAGCCCGTTCTTC
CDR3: CASSNYVSGSPFF

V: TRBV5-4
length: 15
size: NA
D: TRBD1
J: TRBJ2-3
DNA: TGTGCCAGCAGACCCGGGACAGGGTCGGCAGATACGCAGTATTTT
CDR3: CASRPGTGSADTQYF

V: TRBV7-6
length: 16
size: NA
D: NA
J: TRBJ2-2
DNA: TGTGCCAGCAGCTTAGGTGTGGCAGAGGTACTCGGGGAGCTGTTTTTT
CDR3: CASSLGVAEVLGELFF

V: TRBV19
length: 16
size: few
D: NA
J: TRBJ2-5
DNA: TGTGCCAGTAGCCAAGAAGAACGGGAGAGGGGGGGGACCCAGTACTTC
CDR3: CASSQEERERGGTQYF

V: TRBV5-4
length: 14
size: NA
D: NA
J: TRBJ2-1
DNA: TGTGCCAGCAGCTTGAGTAGTGGTAACAATGAGCAGTTCTTC
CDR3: CASSLSSGNNEQFF

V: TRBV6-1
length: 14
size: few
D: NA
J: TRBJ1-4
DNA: TGTGCCAGCAGTGAATACAGTGGAAATGAAAAACTGTTTTTT
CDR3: CASSEYSGNEKLFF

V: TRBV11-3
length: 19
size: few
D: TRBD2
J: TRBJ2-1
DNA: TGTGCCAGCAGCTTAGTCCGACTAGCGGGAGGCCTAGATTACAATGAGCAGTTCTTC
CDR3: CASSLVRLAGGLDYNEQFF

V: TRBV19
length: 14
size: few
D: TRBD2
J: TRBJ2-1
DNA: TGTGCCAGTAGTACCGGACTAGCGGCCAATGAGCAGTTCTTC
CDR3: CASSTGLAANEQFF

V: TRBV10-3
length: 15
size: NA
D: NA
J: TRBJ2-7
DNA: TGTGCCATCAGTGAGAACGACAGGCCCAACTACGAGCAGTACTTC
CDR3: CAISENDRPNYEQYF

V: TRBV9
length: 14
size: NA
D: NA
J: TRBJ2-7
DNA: TGTGCCAGCAGCGCGGGAGGGGGCTTGGACGAGCAGTACTTC
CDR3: CASSAGGGLDEQYF

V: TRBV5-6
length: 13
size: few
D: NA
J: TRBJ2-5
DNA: TGTGCCAGCAGCTTGAGGGGGTGGGAGACCCAGTACTTC
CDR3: CASSLRGWETQYF

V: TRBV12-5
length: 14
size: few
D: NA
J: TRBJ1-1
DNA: TGTGCTAGTGGCCAGGGACATAGGGGCACTGAAGCTTTCTTT
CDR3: CASGQGHRGTEAFF

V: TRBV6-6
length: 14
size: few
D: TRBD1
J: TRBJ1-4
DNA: TGTGCCAGCAGTCGGGACAGGGGGCGCGAAAAACTGTTTTTT
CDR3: CASSRDRGREKLFF

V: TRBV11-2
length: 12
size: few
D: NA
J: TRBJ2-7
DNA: TGTGCCAGCAGCTTTAGCGCCTCCGAGCAGTACTTC
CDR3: CASSFSASEQYF

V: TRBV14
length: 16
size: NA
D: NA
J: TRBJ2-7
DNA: TGTGCCAGCAGCCAAGATACCAGGCCCCTTCCCTACGAGCAGTACTTC
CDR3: CASSQDTRPLPYEQYF

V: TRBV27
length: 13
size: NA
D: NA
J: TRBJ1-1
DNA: TGTGCCAGCAGCAATTCGAGGGTCACTGAAGCTTTCTTT
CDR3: CASSNSRVTEAFF

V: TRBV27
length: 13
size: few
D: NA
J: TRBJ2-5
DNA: TGTGCCAGCAGTTTGCGCAGGGAACAGACCCAGTACTTC
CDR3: CASSLRREQTQYF

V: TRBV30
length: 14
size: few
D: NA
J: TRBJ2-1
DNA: TGTGCCTGGAGAGTTGTACGGTCCTACAATGAGCAGTTCTTC
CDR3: CAWRVVRSYNEQFF

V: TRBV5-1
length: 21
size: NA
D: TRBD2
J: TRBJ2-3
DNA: TGCGCCAGCAGCTTGCCTCGCGAGGGGACTAGCGGTGCAGTTTTCGGAGATACGCAGTATTTT
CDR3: CASSLPREGTSGAVFGDTQYF